The text below deals with one T cell receptor (beta chain). These data originate in a study of blood T cell repertoires in COVID-19. As for the study in general: In each case, the material was cDNA or gDNA derived from T cells, B-cell-depleted T cells, or PBMCs.

Methods used by the authors: The assay estimated nucleated cells by amplifying reference gene primers. Sequencing was performed with immunoSEQ multiplex PCR; in TCRdb, only in-frame clones are kept and a portion is missing. D and trimming come from the DNA, and the V and J calls and clone size come from that table. The table shows some 420,000 clones, with 85% to 90% occurring only once. The CDR3 extends over 13 amino acids. Germline V gene data show CDR1 as SGHAT and CDR2 as FQNNGV. The V end lost 2 bases, the J end lost 8 bases, and 10 bases lay between the germline ends. V usage is TRBV11-2 and J usage is TRBJ2-1; D might be TRBD2 (5 bases). This receptor was taken from a young man who had recovered from COVID-19. Input material: PBMCs or T cells enriched from blood (not recorded which). Here the CDR3 DNA reads TGTGCCAGCAGCTTACTGAGGGTCGATGAGCAGTTCTTC. Its translation is CASSLLRVDEQFF. The full variable domain, its missing parts supplied by reference TRBV11-2 and TRBJ2-1, is EAGVAQSPRYKIIEKRQSVAFWCNPISGHATLYWYQQILGQGPKLLIQFQNNGVVDDSQLPKDRFSAERLKGVDSTLKIQPAKLEDSAVYLCASSLLRVDEQFFGPGTRLTVL.